This is a list of T cell receptor beta chains from one sample in a study of blood T cell repertoires in COVID-19. TCRdb's copy holds only in-frame clones and misses some; the assay was immunoSEQ multiplex PCR. Of about 98,000 clones in the sample, roughly 86% are singletons; the top ten hold about a tenth. Sequencing was performed on peripheral blood. These receptors all stem from a man aged 45 to 65 with acute or convalescent COVID-19. Both conserved end residues are part of each CDR3. The order of the fields is clone size, CDR3 length, D gene, V gene, J gene, CDR3 DNA, CDR3 protein. D genes are given only for firm matches. Only part of the rows carry a size: once, few, many, or a class if the clone is expanded.

clone_size: NA
cdr3_length: 16
d_call: TRBD1
v_call: TRBV6-2/TRBV6-3
j_call: TRBJ1-1
cdr3_nt: TGTGCCAGCAGTTACCCCTCGGGACAGGGCGGGACTGAAGCTTTCTTT
cdr3_aa: CASSYPSGQGGTEAFF

clone_size: few
cdr3_length: 14
d_call: TRBD2
v_call: TRBV7-8
j_call: TRBJ2-1
cdr3_nt: TGTGCCAGCAGCTGGACTAGCGGGAGTACTGAGCAGTTCTTC
cdr3_aa: CASSWTSGSTEQFF

clone_size: NA
cdr3_length: 17
d_call: NA
v_call: TRBV9
j_call: TRBJ2-4
cdr3_nt: TGTGCCAGCAGCGTAGGGGACAACCTGGGAGCCAAAAACATTCAGTACTTC
cdr3_aa: CASSVGDNLGAKNIQYF

clone_size: NA
cdr3_length: 13
d_call: NA
v_call: TRBV19
j_call: TRBJ2-7
cdr3_nt: TGTGCCAGTGGAACAGGGTGGGACTACGAGCAGTACTTC
cdr3_aa: CASGTGWDYEQYF

clone_size: NA
cdr3_length: 15
d_call: NA
v_call: TRBV4-1
j_call: TRBJ1-1
cdr3_nt: TGCGCCAGCAGCCGGAGGGGTTGGGATGACACTGAAGCTTTCTTT
cdr3_aa: CASSRRGWDDTEAFF

clone_size: NA
cdr3_length: 14
d_call: NA
v_call: TRBV18
j_call: TRBJ1-1
cdr3_nt: TGTGCCAGCTCACCGCCGCGGCAGAACACTGAAGCTTTCTTT
cdr3_aa: CASSPPRQNTEAFF

clone_size: NA
cdr3_length: 15
d_call: TRBD2
v_call: TRBV27
j_call: TRBJ2-7
cdr3_nt: TGTGCCAGCAGTTTATCCCCGGGAGGAGGTTACGAGCAGTACTTC
cdr3_aa: CASSLSPGGGYEQYF

clone_size: NA
cdr3_length: 16
d_call: NA
v_call: TRBV25-1
j_call: TRBJ1-3
cdr3_nt: TGTGCCAGCAGTTCCACTACCGGGACTGGAGGAGACACCATATATTTT
cdr3_aa: CASSSTTGTGGDTIYF

clone_size: NA
cdr3_length: 13
d_call: TRBD1
v_call: TRBV10-1
j_call: TRBJ1-5
cdr3_nt: TGCGCCTCCGGGACAGGGAGCGGTCAGCCCCAGCATTTT
cdr3_aa: CASGTGSGQPQHF

clone_size: NA
cdr3_length: 14
d_call: NA
v_call: TRBV6-5
j_call: TRBJ1-1
cdr3_nt: TGTGCCAGTTTCCAAGGGGTGATGAACACTGAAGCTTTCTTT
cdr3_aa: CASFQGVMNTEAFF

clone_size: NA
cdr3_length: 13
d_call: NA
v_call: TRBV11-3
j_call: TRBJ2-7
cdr3_nt: TGTGCCAGCAGCGTAGGACAGCTCTACGAGCAGTACTTC
cdr3_aa: CASSVGQLYEQYF

clone_size: NA
cdr3_length: 12
d_call: NA
v_call: TRBV7-9
j_call: TRBJ2-1
cdr3_nt: TGTGCCAGCCTCATGGGAGGCAATGAGCAGTTCTTC
cdr3_aa: CASLMGGNEQFF

clone_size: few
cdr3_length: 13
d_call: TRBD1
v_call: TRBV29-1
j_call: TRBJ2-5
cdr3_nt: TGCAGCGCCCTGACAGGGCGTGGAGAGACCCAGTACTTC
cdr3_aa: CSALTGRGETQYF

clone_size: NA
cdr3_length: 16
d_call: TRBD2
v_call: TRBV4-2
j_call: TRBJ2-7
cdr3_nt: TGTGCCAGCAGCCAACTGACTAGCGGGGCCCCCTACGAGCAGTACTTC
cdr3_aa: CASSQLTSGAPYEQYF

clone_size: NA
cdr3_length: 13
d_call: TRBD1
v_call: TRBV30
j_call: TRBJ2-7
cdr3_nt: TGTGCCTGGGGGACAGGAACGACCTACGAGCAGTACTTC
cdr3_aa: CAWGTGTTYEQYF

clone_size: NA
cdr3_length: 16
d_call: NA
v_call: TRBV2
j_call: TRBJ2-6
cdr3_nt: TGTGCCAGCAGTGTGGGACTTGCCGCTGGGGCCAACGTCCTGACTTTC
cdr3_aa: CASSVGLAAGANVLTF

clone_size: NA
cdr3_length: 14
d_call: NA
v_call: TRBV7-2
j_call: TRBJ1-1
cdr3_nt: TGTGCCAGCAGCTTAGGACCGGGGATCACTGAAGCTTTCTTT
cdr3_aa: CASSLGPGITEAFF

clone_size: NA
cdr3_length: 14
d_call: NA
v_call: TRBV15
j_call: TRBJ2-3
cdr3_nt: TGTGCCACCAGTATCGCGGCCCTCACAGATACGCAGTATTTT
cdr3_aa: CATSIAALTDTQYF

clone_size: NA
cdr3_length: 17
d_call: NA
v_call: TRBV27
j_call: TRBJ1-1
cdr3_nt: TGTGCCAGCAGTTCTCTGACACTGTCGATCCCGAACACTGAAGCTTTCTTT
cdr3_aa: CASSSLTLSIPNTEAFF

clone_size: NA
cdr3_length: 13
d_call: NA
v_call: TRBV10-3
j_call: TRBJ1-2
cdr3_nt: TGTGCCATCAGTGAGCAGGGGCAGGGTGGCTACACCTTC
cdr3_aa: CAISEQGQGGYTF

clone_size: few
cdr3_length: 19
d_call: TRBD2
v_call: TRBV6-6
j_call: TRBJ2-7
cdr3_nt: TGTGCCAGCAGTCTAAGGTACCGACTAGCGGGAGGTGACGGGGGTGAGCAGTACTTC
cdr3_aa: CASSLRYRLAGGDGGEQYF

clone_size: NA
cdr3_length: 14
d_call: NA
v_call: TRBV18
j_call: TRBJ1-1
cdr3_nt: TGTGCCAGCTCGATTGGATCGGGGAACACTGAAGCTTTCTTT
cdr3_aa: CASSIGSGNTEAFF

clone_size: NA
cdr3_length: 14
d_call: TRBD1
v_call: TRBV9
j_call: TRBJ2-7
cdr3_nt: TGTGCCAGCAGCGGTGACAGGGGGCCCTACGAGCAGTACTTC
cdr3_aa: CASSGDRGPYEQYF

clone_size: once
cdr3_length: 12
d_call: NA
v_call: TRBV7-9
j_call: TRBJ1-1
cdr3_nt: TGTGCCAGCAGTACAGGGAGTACTGAAGCTTTCTTT
cdr3_aa: CASSTGSTEAFF

clone_size: NA
cdr3_length: 18
d_call: TRBD2
v_call: TRBV5-1
j_call: TRBJ2-5
cdr3_nt: TGCGCCAGCAGCTCCGGACTAGCGGGAGGGCCGAGGGTGGAGACCCAGTACTTC
cdr3_aa: CASSSGLAGGPRVETQYF

clone_size: NA
cdr3_length: 17
d_call: NA
v_call: TRBV3-1/TRBV3-2
j_call: TRBJ2-7
cdr3_nt: TGTGCCAGCAGCCAAGATCCAGGACAACAACCCTGGTACGAGCAGTACTTC
cdr3_aa: CASSQDPGQQPWYEQYF

clone_size: NA
cdr3_length: 16
d_call: NA
v_call: TRBV5-1
j_call: TRBJ1-4
cdr3_nt: TGCGCCAGCAGCTCCGGGTCGGGAGTAACTAATGAAAAACTGTTTTTT
cdr3_aa: CASSSGSGVTNEKLFF

clone_size: NA
cdr3_length: 15
d_call: TRBD2
v_call: TRBV5-1
j_call: TRBJ2-1
cdr3_nt: TGCGCCAGCAGGGGAACGGGAGGGCCCTACAATGAGCAGTTCTTC
cdr3_aa: CASRGTGGPYNEQFF

clone_size: NA
cdr3_length: 14
d_call: NA
v_call: TRBV2
j_call: TRBJ1-2
cdr3_nt: TGTGCCAGCGTGAAGGCGGACAGAGACTATGGCTACACCTTC
cdr3_aa: CASVKADRDYGYTF

clone_size: NA
cdr3_length: 15
d_call: NA
v_call: TRBV29-1
j_call: TRBJ2-6
cdr3_nt: TGCAGCGTTAAAAATGAGCCTCCTGGGGCCAACGTCCTGACTTTC
cdr3_aa: CSVKNEPPGANVLTF

clone_size: NA
cdr3_length: 13
d_call: NA
v_call: TRBV30
j_call: TRBJ1-1
cdr3_nt: TGTGCCTGGAGTGGACATTTGAACACTGAAGCTTTCTTT
cdr3_aa: CAWSGHLNTEAFF

clone_size: few
cdr3_length: 14
d_call: NA
v_call: TRBV9
j_call: TRBJ2-7
cdr3_nt: TGTGCCAGCAGCGTAGCCTTCGCGACCTACGAGCAGTACTTC
cdr3_aa: CASSVAFATYEQYF

clone_size: NA
cdr3_length: 14
d_call: TRBD1
v_call: TRBV5-1
j_call: TRBJ2-7
cdr3_nt: TGCGCCAGCAGCTTCGGTCAGGGGGTCGGCGAGCAGTACTTC
cdr3_aa: CASSFGQGVGEQYF

clone_size: NA
cdr3_length: 15
d_call: TRBD1
v_call: TRBV2
j_call: TRBJ2-7
cdr3_nt: TGTGCCAGCGTCCCCGAGCAGGGGGCGCGCTACGAGCAGTACTTC
cdr3_aa: CASVPEQGARYEQYF

clone_size: NA
cdr3_length: 17
d_call: NA
v_call: TRBV18
j_call: TRBJ2-2
cdr3_nt: TGTGCCAGCTCACAACAGAATTCTTATACCAACACCGGGGAGCTGTTTTTT
cdr3_aa: CASSQQNSYTNTGELFF

clone_size: NA
cdr3_length: 16
d_call: NA
v_call: TRBV9
j_call: TRBJ2-2
cdr3_nt: TGTGCCAGCGAACAGGGTTGGATGGGTTACACCGGGGAGCTGTTTTTT
cdr3_aa: CASEQGWMGYTGELFF

clone_size: NA
cdr3_length: 13
d_call: NA
v_call: TRBV18
j_call: TRBJ2-7
cdr3_nt: TGTGCCAGCTCATCCGGACAGAGTAACGAGCAGTACTTC
cdr3_aa: CASSSGQSNEQYF

clone_size: NA
cdr3_length: 15
d_call: NA
v_call: TRBV7-9
j_call: TRBJ1-5
cdr3_nt: TGTGCCAGCAGCCCCTCAGGGGATGGGGAACAGCCCCAGCATTTT
cdr3_aa: CASSPSGDGEQPQHF

clone_size: NA
cdr3_length: 14
d_call: NA
v_call: TRBV5-1
j_call: TRBJ1-1
cdr3_nt: TGCGCCAGCAGCCTAGGACAGCAGAACACTGAAGCTTTCTTT
cdr3_aa: CASSLGQQNTEAFF

clone_size: once
cdr3_length: 12
d_call: NA
v_call: TRBV12-5
j_call: TRBJ2-5
cdr3_nt: TGTGCTAGTGGTTTGGTAGCTGCGACCCAGTACTTC
cdr3_aa: CASGLVAATQYF

clone_size: NA
cdr3_length: 13
d_call: TRBD2
v_call: TRBV7-6
j_call: TRBJ2-1
cdr3_nt: TGTGCCAGCAGTTCGTCTAGCGGGAGTGAGCAGTTCTTC
cdr3_aa: CASSSSSGSEQFF

clone_size: NA
cdr3_length: 16
d_call: TRBD2
v_call: TRBV5-1
j_call: TRBJ2-1
cdr3_nt: TGCGCCAGCAGCTTGGCACCGACTAGCGGGAGCGATGAGCAGTTCTTC
cdr3_aa: CASSLAPTSGSDEQFF

clone_size: NA
cdr3_length: 16
d_call: TRBD1
v_call: TRBV19
j_call: TRBJ1-6
cdr3_nt: TGTGCCAGTAGTAAATTTACAGGGGTTGGTAATTCACCCCTCCACTTT
cdr3_aa: CASSKFTGVGNSPLHF

clone_size: NA
cdr3_length: 14
d_call: TRBD2
v_call: TRBV28
j_call: TRBJ2-7
cdr3_nt: TGTGCCAGCAGTAGAACTAGCGGGGCCTACGAGCAGTACTTC
cdr3_aa: CASSRTSGAYEQYF

clone_size: NA
cdr3_length: 14
d_call: NA
v_call: TRBV7-9
j_call: TRBJ2-1
cdr3_nt: TGTGCCAGCAGCGATGGGCTAGCCAGCAATGAGCAGTTCTTC
cdr3_aa: CASSDGLASNEQFF

clone_size: few
cdr3_length: 16
d_call: TRBD1
v_call: TRBV13
j_call: TRBJ1-5
cdr3_nt: TGTGCCAGCAGCTTAGGCCTAACAGGGGACACTCAGCCCCAGCATTTT
cdr3_aa: CASSLGLTGDTQPQHF

clone_size: NA
cdr3_length: 15
d_call: NA
v_call: TRBV5-6
j_call: TRBJ1-6
cdr3_nt: TGTGCCAGCAGCTTGGTGGCAGTCGATAATTCACCCCTCCACTTT
cdr3_aa: CASSLVAVDNSPLHF

clone_size: NA
cdr3_length: 16
d_call: TRBD1
v_call: TRBV12-5
j_call: TRBJ1-5
cdr3_nt: TGTGCTAGTGGCTCCGGACAGGGCAGGGGCAATCAGCCCCAGCATTTT
cdr3_aa: CASGSGQGRGNQPQHF

clone_size: NA
cdr3_length: 14
d_call: NA
v_call: TRBV5-5
j_call: TRBJ2-7
cdr3_nt: TGTGCCAGCAGCTTGTTACAGAGCTCCTACGAGCAGTACTTC
cdr3_aa: CASSLLQSSYEQYF

clone_size: once
cdr3_length: 15
d_call: NA
v_call: TRBV6-5
j_call: TRBJ1-4
cdr3_nt: TGTGCCAGCAGGGGAGGACCCGCAACTAATGAAAAACTGTTTTTT
cdr3_aa: CASRGGPATNEKLFF

clone_size: NA
cdr3_length: 16
d_call: NA
v_call: TRBV27
j_call: TRBJ2-2
cdr3_nt: TGTGCCAGCAGTTTTAACCCCCGAAGGGGCACCGGGGAGCTGTTTTTT
cdr3_aa: CASSFNPRRGTGELFF

clone_size: NA
cdr3_length: 14
d_call: NA
v_call: TRBV5-1
j_call: TRBJ1-3
cdr3_nt: TGCGCCAGCAGCTACGGGATCTCTGGAAACACCATATATTTT
cdr3_aa: CASSYGISGNTIYF

clone_size: NA
cdr3_length: 15
d_call: TRBD2
v_call: TRBV30
j_call: TRBJ2-1
cdr3_nt: TGTGCCTGGAGTGTTTCGGGACTAGCGAACAATGAGCAGTTCTTC
cdr3_aa: CAWSVSGLANNEQFF

clone_size: NA
cdr3_length: 13
d_call: TRBD1
v_call: TRBV9
j_call: TRBJ1-1
cdr3_nt: TGTGCCAGCAGCGTTCAAGGAGGGGGCGAAGCTTTCTTT
cdr3_aa: CASSVQGGGEAFF